This TCR beta chain was identified in a study of molecular identifiers for immune sequencing clone quantification. With 6 bases removed from V and 2 bases from J, the gap between germline ends came to 18 bases. The CDR3 spans 16 residues. Germline loops: CDR1 MDHEN, CDR2 SYDVKM. Study results and caveats: More than 97% of effector molecules, versus under 1% of naive-cell molecules, belonged to clones above 20 RNA copies.

This clonotype was recorded many times. The antigen is unknown. TCRdb recomputed calls from the PCR reads with MiXCR, one row per CDR3 protein. Among some 65,000 distinct CDR3 sequences listed, about a fifth were seen once. The TCR originated in a human donor in good health. Some libraries in this study had Jurkat cell RNA spiked in. J is TRBJ2-3 and V is TRBV28, with a weak D call TRBD2 (5 bases). Sequencing was carried out using naive CD8+ T cells from blood, with Jurkat cell RNA spiked in. Stated subset: FACS-sorted CD8+CD4-CCR7+CD45RA+ naive T cells. CDR3 loop: CASSPGSEINTDTQYF. Here the CDR3 DNA reads TGTGCCAGCAGCCCGGGGAGCGAGATAAACACAGATACGCAGTATTTT.